Given below is one T cell receptor (beta chain) in context. The antigen remains unidentified. Other DNA variants within this sample encode the same CDR3. Sampled while nominally healthy, donors likely had unrecorded immune exposures. This specimen belongs to a study of cytomegalovirus exposure and HLA in healthy donors. About the research overall: Unique TCR beta sequences numbering fewer than 130 million came from about 179 million T cells in an earlier analysis. Overall study findings and caveats: The authors reported that TCR beta sequences could predict HLA-A and HLA-B alleles. These predictions were accurate for most subjects in the first cohort.

Primers: 60 Vbeta forward and 13 Jbeta reverse. Generated by immunoSEQ multiplex PCR, the TCRdb table keeps only in-frame clones and is missing some. The sample has 100,000 to 150,000 clones, roughly 9% seen once. This CDR3 is 13 amino acids long. Trimming cost V 7 bases and J 8 bases, with 14 bases left between them. Germline V gene data show CDR1 as SNHLY and CDR2 as FYNNEI. The specimen sequenced was PBMCs. The sequence was obtained from a woman aged 35 to 49 in good health and CMV-seropositive. The genes are TRBV2 and TRBJ1-4, with D unresolved. The CDR3 is CASIPGGGEKLFF. CDR3 DNA sequence: TGTGCCAGCATCCCTGGAGGTGGGGAAAAACTGTTTTTT.